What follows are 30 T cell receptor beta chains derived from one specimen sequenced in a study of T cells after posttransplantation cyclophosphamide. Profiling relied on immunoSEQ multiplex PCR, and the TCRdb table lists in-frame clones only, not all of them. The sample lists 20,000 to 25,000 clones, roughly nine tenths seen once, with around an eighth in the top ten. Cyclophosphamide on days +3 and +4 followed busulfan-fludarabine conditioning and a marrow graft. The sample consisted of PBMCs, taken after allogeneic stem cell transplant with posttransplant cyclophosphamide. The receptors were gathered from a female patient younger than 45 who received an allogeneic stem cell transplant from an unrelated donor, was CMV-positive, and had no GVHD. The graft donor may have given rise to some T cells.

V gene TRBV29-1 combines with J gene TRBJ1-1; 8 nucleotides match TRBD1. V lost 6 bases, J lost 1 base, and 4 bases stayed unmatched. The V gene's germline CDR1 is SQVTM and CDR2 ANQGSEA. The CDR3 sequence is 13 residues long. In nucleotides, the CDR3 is TGCAGCGTGCCGACAGGGGCGAACACTGAAGCTTTCTTT. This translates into CSVPTGANTEAFF.

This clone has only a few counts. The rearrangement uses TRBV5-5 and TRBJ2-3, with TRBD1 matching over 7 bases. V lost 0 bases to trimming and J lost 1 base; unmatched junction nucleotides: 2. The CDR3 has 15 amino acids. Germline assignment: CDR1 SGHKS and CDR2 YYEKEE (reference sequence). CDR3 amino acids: CASSLVTGGTDTQYF. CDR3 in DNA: TGTGCCAGCAGCTTGGTCACAGGGGGCACAGATACGCAGTATTTT. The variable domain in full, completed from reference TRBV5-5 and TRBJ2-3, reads DAGVTQSPTHLIKTRGQQVTLRCSPISGHKSVSWYQQVLGQGPQFIFQYYEKEERGRGNFPDRFSARQFPNYSSELNVNALLLGDSALYLCASSLVTGGTDTQYFGPGTRLTVL.

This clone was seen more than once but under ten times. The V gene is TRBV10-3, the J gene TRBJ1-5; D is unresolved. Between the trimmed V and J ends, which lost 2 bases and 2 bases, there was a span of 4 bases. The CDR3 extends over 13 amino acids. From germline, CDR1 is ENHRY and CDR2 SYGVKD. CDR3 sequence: CAISEPGNQPQHF. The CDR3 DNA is TGTGCCATCAGTGAGCCAGGCAATCAGCCCCAGCATTTT.

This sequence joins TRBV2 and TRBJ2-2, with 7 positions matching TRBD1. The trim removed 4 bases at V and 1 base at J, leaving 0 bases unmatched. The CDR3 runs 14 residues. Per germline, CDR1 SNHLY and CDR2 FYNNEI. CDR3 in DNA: TGTGCCAGCAGTGGGGACAGGAACACCGGGGAGCTGTTTTTT. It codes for CASSGDRNTGELFF.

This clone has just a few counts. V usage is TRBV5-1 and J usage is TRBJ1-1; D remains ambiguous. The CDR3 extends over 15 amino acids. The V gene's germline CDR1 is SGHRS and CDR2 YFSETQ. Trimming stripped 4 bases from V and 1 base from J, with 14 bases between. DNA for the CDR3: TGCGCCAGCAGCGTAGCTCAAGTTCGGAACACTGAAGCTTTCTTT. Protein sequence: CASSVAQVRNTEAFF. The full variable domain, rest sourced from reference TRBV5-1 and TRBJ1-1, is KAGVTQTPRYLIKTRGQQVTLSCSPISGHRSVSWYQQTPGQGLQFLFEYFSETQRNKGNFPGRFSGRQFSNSRSEMNVSTLELGDSALYLCASSVAQVRNTEAFFGQGTRLTVV.

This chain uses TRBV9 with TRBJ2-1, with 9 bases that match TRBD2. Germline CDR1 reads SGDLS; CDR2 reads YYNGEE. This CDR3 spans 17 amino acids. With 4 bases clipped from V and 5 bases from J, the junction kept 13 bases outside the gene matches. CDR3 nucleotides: TGTGCCAGCAGCCCCCATATAGCGGGGGACACCGACAATGAGCAGTTCTTC. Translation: CASSPHIAGDTDNEQFF.

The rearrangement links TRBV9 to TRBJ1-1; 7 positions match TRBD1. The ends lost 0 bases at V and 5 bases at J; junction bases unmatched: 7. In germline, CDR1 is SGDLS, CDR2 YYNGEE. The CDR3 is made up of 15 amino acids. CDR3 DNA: TGTGCCAGCAGCGTAGTGGCCAGGGGGTTGACTGAAGCTTTCTTT. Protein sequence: CASSVVARGLTEAFF.

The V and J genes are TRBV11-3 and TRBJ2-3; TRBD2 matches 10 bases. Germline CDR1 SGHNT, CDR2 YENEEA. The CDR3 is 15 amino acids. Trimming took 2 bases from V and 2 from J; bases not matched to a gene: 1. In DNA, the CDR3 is TGTGCCAGCAGCTTAAGCGGGGGGGCCACAGATACGCAGTATTTT. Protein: CASSLSGGATDTQYF. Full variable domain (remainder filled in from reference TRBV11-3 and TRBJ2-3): EAGVVQSPRYKIIEKKQPVAFWCNPISGHNTLYWYLQNLGQGPELLIRYENEEAVDDSQLPKDRFSAERLKGVDSTLKIQPAELGDSAVYLCASSLSGGATDTQYFGPGTRLTVL.

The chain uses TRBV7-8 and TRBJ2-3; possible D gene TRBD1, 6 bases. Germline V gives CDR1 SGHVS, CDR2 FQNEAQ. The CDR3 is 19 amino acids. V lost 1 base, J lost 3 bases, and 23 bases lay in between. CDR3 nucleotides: TGTGCCAGCAGCTTAGTACCGCAATCTTACAGGGAAACTACAGATACGCAGTATTTT. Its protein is CASSLVPQSYRETTDTQYF.

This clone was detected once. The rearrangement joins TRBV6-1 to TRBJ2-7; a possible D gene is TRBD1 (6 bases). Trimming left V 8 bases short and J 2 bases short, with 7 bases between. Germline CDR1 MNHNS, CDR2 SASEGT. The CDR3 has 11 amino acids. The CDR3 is CASRDTYEQYF. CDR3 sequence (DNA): TGTGCCAGCCGGGACACCTACGAGCAGTACTTC.

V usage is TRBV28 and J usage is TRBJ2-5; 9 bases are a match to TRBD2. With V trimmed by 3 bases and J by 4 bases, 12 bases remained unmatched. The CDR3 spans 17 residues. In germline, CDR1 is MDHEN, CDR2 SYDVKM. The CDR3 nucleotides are TGTGCCAGCAGTTTGTTGTCGGGCGGGGGGGCGCGAGAGACCCAGTACTTC. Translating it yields CASSLLSGGGARETQYF.

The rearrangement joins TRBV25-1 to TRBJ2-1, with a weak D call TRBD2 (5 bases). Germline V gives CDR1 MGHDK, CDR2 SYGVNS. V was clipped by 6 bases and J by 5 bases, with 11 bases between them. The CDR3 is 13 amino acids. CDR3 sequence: CASREPGNNEQFF. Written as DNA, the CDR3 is TGTGCCAGCAGGGAACCGGGGAACAATGAGCAGTTCTTC.

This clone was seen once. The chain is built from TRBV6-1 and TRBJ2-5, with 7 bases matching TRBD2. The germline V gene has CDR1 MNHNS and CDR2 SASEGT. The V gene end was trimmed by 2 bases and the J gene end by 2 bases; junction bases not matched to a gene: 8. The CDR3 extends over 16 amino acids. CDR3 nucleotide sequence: TGTGCCAGCAGTGAAATACGCGCTAGCGGTCAAGAGACCCAGTACTTC. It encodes CASSEIRASGQETQYF.

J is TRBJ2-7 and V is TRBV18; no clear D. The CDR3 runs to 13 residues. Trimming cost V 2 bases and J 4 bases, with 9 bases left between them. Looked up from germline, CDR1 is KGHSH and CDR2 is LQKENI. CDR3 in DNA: TGTGCCAGCTCACCAACTCAGGATTACGAGCAGTACTTC. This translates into CASSPTQDYEQYF.

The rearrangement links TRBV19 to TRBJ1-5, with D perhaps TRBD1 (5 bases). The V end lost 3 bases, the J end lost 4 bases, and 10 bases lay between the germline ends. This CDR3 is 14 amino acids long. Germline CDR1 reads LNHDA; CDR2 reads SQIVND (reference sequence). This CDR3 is CASSMVQENQPQHF. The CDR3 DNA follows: TGTGCCAGTAGTATGGTACAGGAAAATCAGCCCCAGCATTTT.

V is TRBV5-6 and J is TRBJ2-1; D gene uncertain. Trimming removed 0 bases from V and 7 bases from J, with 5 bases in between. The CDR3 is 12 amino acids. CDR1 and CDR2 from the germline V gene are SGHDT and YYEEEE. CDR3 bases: TGTGCCAGCAGCTTGGCCCTTAATGAGCAGTTCTTC. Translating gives CASSLALNEQFF. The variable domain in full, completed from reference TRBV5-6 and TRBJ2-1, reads DAGVTQSPTHLIKTRGQQVTLRCSPKSGHDTVSWYQQALGQGPQFIFQYYEEEERQRGNFPDRFSGHQFPNYSSELNVNALLLGDSALYLCASSLALNEQFFGPGTRLTVL.

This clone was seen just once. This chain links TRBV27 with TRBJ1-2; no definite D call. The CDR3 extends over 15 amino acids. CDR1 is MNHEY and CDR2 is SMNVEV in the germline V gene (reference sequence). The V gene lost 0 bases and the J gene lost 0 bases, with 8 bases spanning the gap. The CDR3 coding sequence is TGTGCCAGCAGTTTATCCAGATTATCTAACTATGGCTACACCTTC. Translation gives CASSLSRLSNYGYTF.

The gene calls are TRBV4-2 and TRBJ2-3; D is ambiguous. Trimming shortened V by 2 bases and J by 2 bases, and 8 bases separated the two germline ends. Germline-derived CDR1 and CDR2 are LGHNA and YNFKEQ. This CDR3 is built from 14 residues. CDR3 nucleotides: TGTGCCAGCAGCCAACTAGGTTCCACAGATACGCAGTATTTT. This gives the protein CASSQLGSTDTQYF.

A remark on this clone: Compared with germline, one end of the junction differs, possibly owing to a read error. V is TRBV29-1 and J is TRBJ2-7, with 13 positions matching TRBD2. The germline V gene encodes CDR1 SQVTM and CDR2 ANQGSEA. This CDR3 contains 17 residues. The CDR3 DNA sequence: TGCAGCGTTGCTGGGACTAGCGGGGTCGTGCCTCCCTACGGGCAGTACTTC. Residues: CSVAGTSGVVPPYGQYF.

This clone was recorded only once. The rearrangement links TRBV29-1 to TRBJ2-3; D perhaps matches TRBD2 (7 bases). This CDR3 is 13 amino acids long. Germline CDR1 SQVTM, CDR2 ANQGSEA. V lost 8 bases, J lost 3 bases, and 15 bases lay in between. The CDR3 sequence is CSPRGGGTDTQYF. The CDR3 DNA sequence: TGCAGCCCAAGGGGAGGGGGGACAGATACGCAGTATTTT.

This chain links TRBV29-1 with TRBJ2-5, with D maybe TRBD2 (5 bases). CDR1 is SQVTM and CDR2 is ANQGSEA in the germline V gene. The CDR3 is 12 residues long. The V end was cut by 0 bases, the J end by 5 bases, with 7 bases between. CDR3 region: CSVEDRDETQYF. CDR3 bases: TGCAGCGTTGAAGATCGGGATGAGACCCAGTACTTC.

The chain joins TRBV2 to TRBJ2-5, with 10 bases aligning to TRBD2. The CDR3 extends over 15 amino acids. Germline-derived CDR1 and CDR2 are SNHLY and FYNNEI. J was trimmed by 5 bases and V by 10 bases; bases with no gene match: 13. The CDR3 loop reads CAMLGTSEIHETQYF. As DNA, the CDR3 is TGTGCCATGCTAGGGACTAGCGAGATCCACGAGACCCAGTACTTC.

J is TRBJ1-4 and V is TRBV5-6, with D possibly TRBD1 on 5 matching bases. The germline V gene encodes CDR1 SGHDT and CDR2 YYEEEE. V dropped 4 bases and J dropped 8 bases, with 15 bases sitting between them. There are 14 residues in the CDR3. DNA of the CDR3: TGTGCCAGCAGCCATCCGGGACTTGGGGAAAAACTGTTTTTT. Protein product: CASSHPGLGEKLFF.

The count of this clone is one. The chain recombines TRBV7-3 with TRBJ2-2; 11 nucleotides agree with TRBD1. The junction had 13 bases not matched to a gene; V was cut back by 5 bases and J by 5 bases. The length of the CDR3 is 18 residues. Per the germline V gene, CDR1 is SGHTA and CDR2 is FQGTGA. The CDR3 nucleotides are TGTGCCAGCAGCGAAGCCCGCCCCGGGACAGGGGGTACCGGGGAGCTGTTTTTT. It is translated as CASSEARPGTGGTGELFF. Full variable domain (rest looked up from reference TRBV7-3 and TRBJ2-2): GAGVSQTPSNKVTEKGKYVELRCDPISGHTALYWYRQSLGQGPEFLIYFQGTGAADDSGLPNDRFFAVRPEGSVSTLKIQRTERGDSAVYLCASSEARPGTGGTGELFFGEGSRLTVL.

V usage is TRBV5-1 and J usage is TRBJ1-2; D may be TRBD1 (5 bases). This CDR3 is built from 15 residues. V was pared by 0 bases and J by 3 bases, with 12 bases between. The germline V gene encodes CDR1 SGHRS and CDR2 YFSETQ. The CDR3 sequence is CASSLEGVRDYGYTF. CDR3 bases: TGCGCCAGCAGCTTGGAAGGGGTTCGGGACTATGGCTACACCTTC.

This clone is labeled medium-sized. The CDR3 loop is CASSLSERTEAFF. The CDR3 DNA reads TGTGCCAGCAGTTTATCGGAGCGGACTGAAGCTTTCTTT. This chain uses TRBV6-1 with TRBJ1-1; D remains unclear. This CDR3 is built from 13 residues. V was trimmed by 5 bases and J by 5 bases, leaving 12 bases between them. CDR1 and CDR2 (germline): MNHNS, SASEGT.

DNA for the CDR3: TGTGCCAGCAGACATTTACAGGGCAGGAACTATGGCTACACCTTC. Translating gives CASRHLQGRNYGYTF. The chain carries TRBV28 and TRBJ1-2, with D maybe TRBD1 (6 bases). Germline CDR1 reads MDHEN; CDR2 reads SYDVKM. There are 15 residues in the CDR3. Deletions cut 6 bases from V and 2 bases from J, with 16 bases between.

The CDR3 region is CASSRTGTISNQPQHF. The CDR3 DNA follows: TGTGCCAGTTCAAGGACGGGGACAATTTCCAATCAGCCCCAGCATTTT. The chain recombines TRBV2 with TRBJ1-5; D is possibly TRBD1 (6 bases). Germline CDR1 and CDR2: SNHLY and FYNNEI. The V end was cut by 9 bases, the J end by 3 bases, with 21 bases between. The CDR3 spans 16 residues. Based on the CDR3 plus reference TRBV2 and TRBJ1-5, the full variable domain is EPEVTQTPSHQVTQMGQEVILRCVPISNHLYFYWYRQILGQKVEFLVSFYNNEISEKSEIFDDQFSVERPDGSNFTLKIRSTKLEDSAMYFCASSRTGTISNQPQHFGDGTRLSIL.

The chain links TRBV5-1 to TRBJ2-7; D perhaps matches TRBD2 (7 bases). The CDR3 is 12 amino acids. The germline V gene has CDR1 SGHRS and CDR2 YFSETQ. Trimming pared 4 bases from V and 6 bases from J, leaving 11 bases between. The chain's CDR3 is CASSGGASEQYF. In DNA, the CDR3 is TGCGCCAGCAGCGGGGGGGCCAGCGAGCAGTACTTC. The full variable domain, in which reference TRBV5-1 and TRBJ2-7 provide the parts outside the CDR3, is KAGVTQTPRYLIKTRGQQVTLSCSPISGHRSVSWYQQTPGQGLQFLFEYFSETQRNKGNFPGRFSGRQFSNSRSEMNVSTLELGDSALYLCASSGGASEQYFGPGTRLTVT.

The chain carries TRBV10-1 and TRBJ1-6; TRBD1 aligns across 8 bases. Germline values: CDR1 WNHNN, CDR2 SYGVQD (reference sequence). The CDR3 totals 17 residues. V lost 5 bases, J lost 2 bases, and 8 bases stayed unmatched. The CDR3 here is CASSLPDRVTYNSPLHF. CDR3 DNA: TGCGCCAGCAGTCTGCCGGACAGGGTAACCTATAATTCACCCCTCCACTTT.